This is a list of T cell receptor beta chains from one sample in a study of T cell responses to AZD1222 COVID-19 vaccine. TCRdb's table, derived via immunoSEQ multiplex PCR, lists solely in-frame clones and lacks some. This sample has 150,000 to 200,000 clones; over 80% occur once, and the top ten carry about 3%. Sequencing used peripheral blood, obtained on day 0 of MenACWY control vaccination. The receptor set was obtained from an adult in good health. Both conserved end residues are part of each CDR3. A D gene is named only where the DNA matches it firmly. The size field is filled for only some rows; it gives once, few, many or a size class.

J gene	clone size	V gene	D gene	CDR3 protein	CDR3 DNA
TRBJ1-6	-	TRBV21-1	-	CASSKIRDRYNSPLHF	TGTGCCAGCAGCAAAATTAGGGACAGATATAATTCACCCCTCCACTTT
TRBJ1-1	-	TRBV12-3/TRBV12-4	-	CASRHQPDTEAFF	TGTGCCAGCAGACACCAGCCGGACACTGAAGCTTTCTTT
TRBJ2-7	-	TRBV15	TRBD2	CATSRDPGGQYF	TGTGCCACCAGCAGAGATCCGGGAGGTCAGTACTTC
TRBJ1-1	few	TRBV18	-	CASSSTGNTEAFF	TGTGCCAGCTCTTCGACAGGAAACACTGAAGCTTTCTTT
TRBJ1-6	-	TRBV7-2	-	CASSSPPGVGDRNSPLHF	TGTGCCAGCAGCTCACCCCCGGGGGTGGGGGATCGTAATTCACCCCTCCACTTT
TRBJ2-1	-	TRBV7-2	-	CASSGNGRDLSTRYNEQFF	TGTGCCAGCAGCGGAAATGGTAGGGACCTATCTACTCGATACAATGAGCAGTTCTTC
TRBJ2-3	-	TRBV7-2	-	CASSLGLRTTLDTQYF	TGTGCCAGCAGCTTAGGACTGAGGACCACCTTAGATACGCAGTATTTT
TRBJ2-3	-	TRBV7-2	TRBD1	CASSTDRGSDTQYF	TGTGCCAGCAGCACGGACAGGGGGTCAGATACGCAGTATTTT
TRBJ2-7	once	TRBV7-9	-	CASSLAAYEQYF	TGTGCCAGCAGCTTAGCGGCCTACGAGCAGTACTTC
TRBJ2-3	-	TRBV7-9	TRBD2	CASSLIQPLTSGRDTQYF	TGTGCCAGCAGCTTGATACAACCTTTGACTAGCGGAAGAGATACGCAGTATTTT
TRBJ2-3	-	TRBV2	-	CASSLDTQYF	TGTGCCAGCAGTCTAGATACGCAGTATTTT
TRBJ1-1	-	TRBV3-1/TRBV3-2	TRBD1	CASSRQGGSTSGTEAFF	TGTGCCAGCAGCCGACAGGGTGGGTCTACGTCGGGCACTGAAGCTTTCTTT
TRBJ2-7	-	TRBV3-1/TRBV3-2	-	CASSQAGGMMSGEQYF	TGTGCCAGCAGCCAAGCCGGCGGGATGATGTCGGGCGAGCAGTACTTC
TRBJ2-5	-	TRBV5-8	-	CASSTLGGFTETQYF	TGTGCCAGCAGCACCCTGGGCGGCTTCACGGAGACCCAGTACTTC
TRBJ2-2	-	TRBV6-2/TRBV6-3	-	CASSYSRGGRNTGELFF	TGTGCCAGCAGTTACTCGAGAGGGGGGCGGAACACCGGGGAGCTGTTTTTT
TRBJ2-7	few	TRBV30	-	CAWSVLSGAGEQYF	TGTGCCTGGAGTGTACTGTCAGGGGCAGGCGAGCAGTACTTC
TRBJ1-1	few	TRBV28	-	CASRVIDTNTEAFF	TGTGCCAGCAGAGTCATCGACACGAACACTGAAGCTTTCTTT
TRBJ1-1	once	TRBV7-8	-	CASSAQQNTEAFF	TGTGCCAGCAGCGCACAGCAGAACACTGAAGCTTTCTTT
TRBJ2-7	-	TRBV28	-	CASRYRVRDEQYF	TGTGCCAGCAGGTACAGGGTTCGGGACGAGCAGTACTTC
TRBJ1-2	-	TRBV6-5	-	CASSYSSDSPIGYTF	TGTGCCAGCAGTTACTCTTCGGACAGCCCCATTGGCTACACCTTC
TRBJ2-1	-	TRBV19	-	CASSPASLSYNEQFF	TGTGCCAGTAGCCCAGCCAGCCTATCCTACAATGAGCAGTTCTTC
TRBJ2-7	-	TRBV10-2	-	CASSGRLSYEQYF	TGCGCCAGCAGTGGACGGTTATCCTACGAGCAGTACTTC
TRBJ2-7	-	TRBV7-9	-	CASTNNRVSYEQYF	TGTGCCAGCACCAATAACAGGGTATCGTACGAGCAGTACTTC
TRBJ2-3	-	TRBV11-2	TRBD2	CASSSRLAGVTDTQYF	TGTGCCAGCAGCTCCAGACTAGCGGGAGTAACAGATACGCAGTATTTT
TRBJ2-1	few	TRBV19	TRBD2	CASSTGLVPYNEQFF	TGTGCCAGTAGTACCGGACTAGTCCCCTACAATGAGCAGTTCTTC
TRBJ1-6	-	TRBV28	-	CASSLLGDGNSPLHF	TGTGCCAGCAGTTTACTGGGGGACGGTAATTCACCCCTCCACTTT
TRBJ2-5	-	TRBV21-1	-	CVHRVFLETQYF	TGTGTCCACAGGGTCTTTCTAGAGACCCAGTACTTC
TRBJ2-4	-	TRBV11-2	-	CASSRQENIQYF	TGTGCCAGCAGCCGACAGGAAAACATTCAGTACTTC